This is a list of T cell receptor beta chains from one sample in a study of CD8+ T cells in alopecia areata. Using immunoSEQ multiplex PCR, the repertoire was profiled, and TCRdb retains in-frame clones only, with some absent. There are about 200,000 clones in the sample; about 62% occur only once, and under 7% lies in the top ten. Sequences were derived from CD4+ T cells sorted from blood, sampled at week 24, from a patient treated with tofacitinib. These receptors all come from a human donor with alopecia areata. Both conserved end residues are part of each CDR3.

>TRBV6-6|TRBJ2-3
CASSRGDTQYF
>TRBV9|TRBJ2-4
CASSVDVRNIQYF
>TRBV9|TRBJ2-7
CASSVGRGPDYEQYF
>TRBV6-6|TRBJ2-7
CASSTLDSRVEQYF
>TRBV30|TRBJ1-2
CAWILPVATYGYTF
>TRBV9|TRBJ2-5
CASSPKTGGVETQYF
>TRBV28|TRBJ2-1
CASRDRGSYNEQFF
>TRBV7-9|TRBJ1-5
CASSLELGAVRRNQPQHF
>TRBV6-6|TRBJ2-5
CASSHNGQETQYF
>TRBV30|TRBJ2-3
CAWSPRKTSPTDTQYF
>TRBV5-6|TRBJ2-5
CASGMGQGKYQETQYF